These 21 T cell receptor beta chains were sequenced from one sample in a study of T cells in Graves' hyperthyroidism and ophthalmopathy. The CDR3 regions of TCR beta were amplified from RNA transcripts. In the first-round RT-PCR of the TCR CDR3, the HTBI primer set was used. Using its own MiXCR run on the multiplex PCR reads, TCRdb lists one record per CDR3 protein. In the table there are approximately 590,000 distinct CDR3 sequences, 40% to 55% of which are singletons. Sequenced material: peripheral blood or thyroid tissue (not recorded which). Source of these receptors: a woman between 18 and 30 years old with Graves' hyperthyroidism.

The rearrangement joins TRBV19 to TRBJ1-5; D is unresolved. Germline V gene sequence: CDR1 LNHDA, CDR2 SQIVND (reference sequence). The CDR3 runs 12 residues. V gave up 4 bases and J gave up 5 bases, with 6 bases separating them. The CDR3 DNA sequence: TGTGCCAGTAGTAAGTGGGATCAGCCCCAGCATTTT. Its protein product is CASSKWDQPQHF.

CDR3 sequence reads: CATEKGDYGYTF. DNA of the CDR3: TGTGCCACCGAGAAAGGGGACTATGGCTACACCTTC. V usage is TRBV2 and J usage is TRBJ1-2, with TRBD1 as a possible D gene (5 bases). With 10 bases removed from V and 3 bases from J, the gap between germline ends came to 12 bases. Germline CDR1 and CDR2: SNHLY and FYNNEI. The length of the CDR3 is 12 residues.

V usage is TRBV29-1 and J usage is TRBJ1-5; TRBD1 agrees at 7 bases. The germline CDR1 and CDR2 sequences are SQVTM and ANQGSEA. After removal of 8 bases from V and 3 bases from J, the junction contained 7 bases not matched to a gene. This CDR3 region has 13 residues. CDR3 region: CSLATGVNQPQHF. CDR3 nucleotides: TGCAGCTTAGCCACAGGGGTCAATCAGCCCCAGCATTTT.

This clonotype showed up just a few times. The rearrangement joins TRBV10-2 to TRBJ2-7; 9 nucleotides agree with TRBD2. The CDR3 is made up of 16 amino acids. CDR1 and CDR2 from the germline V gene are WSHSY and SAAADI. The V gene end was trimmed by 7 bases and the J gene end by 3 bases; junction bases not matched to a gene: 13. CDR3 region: CASIRGLSGRFYEQYF. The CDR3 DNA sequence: TGCGCCAGCATTAGAGGACTTAGCGGGAGATTCTACGAGCAGTACTTC.

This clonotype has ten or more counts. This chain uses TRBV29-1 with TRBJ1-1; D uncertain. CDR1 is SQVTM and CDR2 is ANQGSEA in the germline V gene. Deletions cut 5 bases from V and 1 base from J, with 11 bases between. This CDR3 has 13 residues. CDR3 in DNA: TGCAGCGTTTGGAGGGCCAGGAACACTGAAGCTTTCTTT. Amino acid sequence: CSVWRARNTEAFF. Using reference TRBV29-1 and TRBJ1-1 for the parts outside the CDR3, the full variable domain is SAVISQKPSRDICQRGTSLTIQCQVDSQVTMMFWYRQQPGQSLTLIATANQGSEATYESGFVIDKFPISRPNLTFSTLTVSNMSPEDSSIYLCSVWRARNTEAFFGQGTRLTVV.

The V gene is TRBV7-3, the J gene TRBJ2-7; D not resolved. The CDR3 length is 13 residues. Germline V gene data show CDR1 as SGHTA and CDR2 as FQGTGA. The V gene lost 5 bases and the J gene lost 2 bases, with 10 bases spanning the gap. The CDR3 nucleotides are TGTGCCAGCAGCCCCGCCCCCCCCTACGAGCAGTACTTC. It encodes CASSPAPPYEQYF.

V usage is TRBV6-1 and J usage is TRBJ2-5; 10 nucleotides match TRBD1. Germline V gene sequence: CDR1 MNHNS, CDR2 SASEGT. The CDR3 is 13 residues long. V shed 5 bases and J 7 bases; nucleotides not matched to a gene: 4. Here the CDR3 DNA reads TGTGCCAGCAGTACGACAGGGGGCGGGACCCAGTACTTC. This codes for CASSTTGGGTQYF.

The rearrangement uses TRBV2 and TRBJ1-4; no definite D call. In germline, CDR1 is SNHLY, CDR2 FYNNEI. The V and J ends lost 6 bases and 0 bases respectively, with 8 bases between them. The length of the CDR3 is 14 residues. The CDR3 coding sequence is TGTGCCAGCAGATTCAGGTCAACTAATGAAAAACTGTTTTTT. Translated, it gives CASRFRSTNEKLFF.

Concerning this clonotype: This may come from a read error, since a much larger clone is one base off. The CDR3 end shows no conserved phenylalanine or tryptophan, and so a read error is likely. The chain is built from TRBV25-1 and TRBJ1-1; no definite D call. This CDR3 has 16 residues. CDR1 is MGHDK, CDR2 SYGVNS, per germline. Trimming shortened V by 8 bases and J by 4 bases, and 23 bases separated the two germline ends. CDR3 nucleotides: TGTGCCAGCCGCTACAACTGGCAAAATAGTCCCACTGAAGCTTTCCTT. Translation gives CASRYNWQNSPTEAFL.

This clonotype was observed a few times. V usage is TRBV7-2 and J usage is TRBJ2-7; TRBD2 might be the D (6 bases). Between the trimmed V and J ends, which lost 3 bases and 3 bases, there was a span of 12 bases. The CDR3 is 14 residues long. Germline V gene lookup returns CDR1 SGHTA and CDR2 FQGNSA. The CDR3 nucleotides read TGTGCCAGCAGCTTCTTAGCGGTGTTCTACGAGCAGTACTTC. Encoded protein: CASSFLAVFYEQYF.

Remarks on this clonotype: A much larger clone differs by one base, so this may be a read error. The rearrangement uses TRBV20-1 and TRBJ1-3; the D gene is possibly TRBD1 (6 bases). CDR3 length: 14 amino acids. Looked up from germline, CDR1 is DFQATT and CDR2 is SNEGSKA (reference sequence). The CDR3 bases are TGCAGTGCTAGCAAACAGGGCTCTGGAAACACCGTATATTTT. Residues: CSASKQGSGNTVYF.

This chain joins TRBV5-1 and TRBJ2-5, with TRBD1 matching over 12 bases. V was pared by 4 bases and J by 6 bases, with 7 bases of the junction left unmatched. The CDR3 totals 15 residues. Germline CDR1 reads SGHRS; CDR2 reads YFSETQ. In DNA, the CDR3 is TGCGCCAGCAGCGTTGGGACAGGGGGCGGGAAGACCCAGTACTTC. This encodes CASSVGTGGGKTQYF.

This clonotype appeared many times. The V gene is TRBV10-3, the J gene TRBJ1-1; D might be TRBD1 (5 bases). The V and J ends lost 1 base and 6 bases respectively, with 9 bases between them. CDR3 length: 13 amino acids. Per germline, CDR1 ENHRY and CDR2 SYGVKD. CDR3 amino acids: CAISEWGEAEAFF. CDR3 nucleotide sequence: TGTGCCATCAGTGAGTGGGGGGAGGCTGAAGCTTTCTTT.

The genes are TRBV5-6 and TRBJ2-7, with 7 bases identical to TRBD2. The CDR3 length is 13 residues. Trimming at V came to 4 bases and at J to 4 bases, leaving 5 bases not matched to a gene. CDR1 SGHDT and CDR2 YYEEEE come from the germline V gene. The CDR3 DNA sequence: TGTGCCAGCAGCAAACCGGGGGGATACGAGCAGTACTTC. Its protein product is CASSKPGGYEQYF.

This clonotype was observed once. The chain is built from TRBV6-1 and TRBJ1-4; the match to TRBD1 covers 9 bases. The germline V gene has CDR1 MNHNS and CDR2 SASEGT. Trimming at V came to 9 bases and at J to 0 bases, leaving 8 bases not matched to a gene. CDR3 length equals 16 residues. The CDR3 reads CASSEGQGTTNEKLFF. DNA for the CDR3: TGTGCCAGTTCAGAGGGACAGGGAACAACTAATGAAAAACTGTTTTTT.

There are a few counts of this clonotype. CDR3 region: CSVLGGLSYEQYF. In DNA, the CDR3 is TGCAGCGTTCTCGGGGGACTTTCCTACGAGCAGTACTTC. The chain carries TRBV29-1 and TRBJ2-7, with D possibly TRBD2 on 6 matching bases. Germline V lookup: CDR1 SQVTM, CDR2 ANQGSEA. CDR3 length equals 13 residues. Between the trimmed V and J ends, which lost 5 bases and 1 base, there was a span of 12 bases.

CDR3 loop: CSASGLAGGNTGELFF. CDR3 DNA: TGCAGTGCTTCCGGACTAGCGGGAGGAAACACCGGGGAGCTGTTTTTT. V is TRBV20-1 and J is TRBJ2-2; 14 bases are a match to TRBD2. Germline CDR1 is DFQATT and CDR2 is SNEGSKA (reference sequence). V gave up 5 bases and J gave up 2 bases; unmatched junction bases: 4. The CDR3 covers 16 residues.

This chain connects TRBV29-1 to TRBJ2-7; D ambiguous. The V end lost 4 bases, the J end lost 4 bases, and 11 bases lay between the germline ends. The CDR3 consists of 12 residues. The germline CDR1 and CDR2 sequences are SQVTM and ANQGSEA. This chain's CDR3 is CSVADGTYEQYF. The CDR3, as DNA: TGCAGCGTTGCGGACGGAACTTACGAGCAGTACTTC.

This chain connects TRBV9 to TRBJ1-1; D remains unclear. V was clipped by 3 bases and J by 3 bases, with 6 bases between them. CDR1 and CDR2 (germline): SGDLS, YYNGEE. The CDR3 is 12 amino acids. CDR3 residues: CASSAIDTEAFF. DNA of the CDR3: TGTGCCAGCAGCGCGATCGACACTGAAGCTTTCTTT.

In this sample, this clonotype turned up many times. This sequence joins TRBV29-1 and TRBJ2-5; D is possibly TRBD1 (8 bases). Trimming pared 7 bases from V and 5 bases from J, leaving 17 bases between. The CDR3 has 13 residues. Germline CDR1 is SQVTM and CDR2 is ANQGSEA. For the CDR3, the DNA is TGCAGCGATGGACAGGGAGGGGGTGAGACCCAGTACTTC. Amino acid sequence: CSDGQGGGETQYF. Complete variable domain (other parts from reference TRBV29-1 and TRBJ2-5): SAVISQKPSRDICQRGTSLTIQCQVDSQVTMMFWYRQQPGQSLTLIATANQGSEATYESGFVIDKFPISRPNLTFSTLTVSNMSPEDSSIYLCSDGQGGGETQYFGPGTRLLVL.

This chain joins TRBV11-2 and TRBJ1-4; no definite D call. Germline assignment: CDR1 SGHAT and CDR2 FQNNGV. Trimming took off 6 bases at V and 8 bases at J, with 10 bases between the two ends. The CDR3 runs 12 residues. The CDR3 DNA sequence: TGTGCCAGCAGTCTGCACCTGGAAAAACTGTTTTTT. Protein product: CASSLHLEKLFF.